This T cell receptor (beta chain) was observed in a study of T cell repertoires in cytomegalovirus infection (dated by TCRdb to the late 2010s). In terms of the full investigation: Because public TCR beta signatures pointed to carriage of CMV infection together with the matching HLA type, the HLA type of each donor mattered for the analysis. What the work shows at the level of the full study, not this receptor alone: In both this cohort and an independent approximately 400-donor cohort, the cumulative frequency of public TCR beta family members distinguished carriers of CMV infection plus the relevant HLA type. The ex vivo response was dominated by HLA-C-restricted CMV-specific TCR beta clonotypes, which also provided the single most frequent clonotype in two of eight donors.

Instrument used: Illumina HiSeq 1500. Using fastp trimming at Q25 and MiXCR clonotype assembly, TCRdb reanalyzed the public sequencing data and kept in-frame beta chains. Each record represents a unique CDR3 protein, reported with the most common genes and DNA among its rows. The sample data list 560,000 or so distinct CDR3 sequences, and 16% of these were observed just once. 20% to 30% of the sample is taken by the ten largest. The V end gives up 1 base and the J end 15 bases, leaving 2 bases in the junction not matched to a gene. CDR1 KGHDR and CDR2 SFDVKD are derived from the germline V gene. The CDR3 has 11 amino acids, counting the end cysteine and phenylalanine. Only the CDR3 DNA is retained, 33 bases long and in frame from the first base. Remarks on this clonotype: There is no known antigen for this receptor. No qualities accompany the bases; no much larger clone lies one base away.

Here the chain combines TRBV24-1 and TRBJ2-1; 7 middle bases align to TRBD1. The clonotype originates from a human donor in good health (CMV status not recorded). Some clones in this sample may be carry-over from other donors' samples. Source material: CD8+ T cells from PBMCs. The CDR3 region: CATSDLQGTFF. The bases are TGTGCCACCAGTGATTTACAGGGGACGTTCTTC.